The rows below give T cell receptor beta chains drawn from one sample of a study of T cell repertoires in cytomegalovirus infection. TCRdb recomputed calls from the reads with MiXCR, one row per CDR3 protein. Here the sample spans 800,000 to 950,000 distinct CDR3 sequences, approximately 29% being singletons. Their cognate antigens are unknown. This specimen consisted of cultured CD8+ T cells from PBMCs, obtained from culture after CMV antigen stimulation. The origin of the receptors is a human donor in good health (CMV status not recorded). Some clones in this sample may be carry-over from other donors' samples. The CDR3 runs from the conserved cysteine through the conserved F or W. A D gene is named only where the DNA matches it firmly. Not all rows give a size; the values are once, few, many and, for expanded clones, a class.

d_call clone_size j_call v_call cdr3_nt cdr3_aa
. . TRBJ2-1 TRBV6-2/TRBV6-3 TGTGCCACCGAAACGTACAGGGCCGACAATGAGCAGTTCTTC CATETYRADNEQFF
TRBD1 few TRBJ1-1 TRBV6-1 TGTGCCAGCAACAGGGGGCTAGACACTGAAGCTTTCTTT CASNRGLDTEAFF
. . TRBJ2-1 TRBV6-1 TGTGCCAGCAGTGCGTGGTACCGGATTGGCGATGAGCAGTTCTTC CASSAWYRIGDEQFF
. . TRBJ1-6 TRBV7-2 TGTGCCAGCAGGTGGACGGATTCACCCCTCCACTTT CASRWTDSPLHF
TRBD2 . TRBJ2-5 TRBV25-1 TGTGCCAGCAGTGAGTTCTATAGCGGGGCCTACCAAGAGACCCAGTACTTC CASSEFYSGAYQETQYF
TRBD2 . TRBJ2-1 TRBV27 TGTGCCAGCAGTTTCCTAGCGGGGGCTTCGCGGGATGAGCAGTTCTTC CASSFLAGASRDEQFF
. . TRBJ1-4 TRBV29-1 TGCAGCGTTGACGGAGCAACTAATGAAAAACTGTTTTTT CSVDGATNEKLFF
. few TRBJ2-3 TRBV4-1 TGCGCCAGCAGCCAAGTCGGCTACTCTAGCACAGATACGCAGTATTTT CASSQVGYSSTDTQYF
TRBD1 . TRBJ1-1 TRBV11-2 TGTGCCAGCAGGCTTTGGGACAGGAGGAAAGTCGGCACTGAAGCTTTCTTT CASRLWDRRKVGTEAFF
. once TRBJ1-2 TRBV25-1 TGTGCCAGCAGTGAAATGGGCCACTATGGCTACACCTTC CASSEMGHYGYTF
TRBD1 few TRBJ1-2 TRBV7-3 TGTGCCAGCAGCTCCGGGACAGCGGAGCTCCTCTATGGCTACACCTTC CASSSGTAELLYGYTF
. . TRBJ2-1 TRBV10-2 TGCGCCAGCAGTGTCGCGGGGGCGCGATCAGATGAGCAGTTCTTC CASSVAGARSDEQFF
. . TRBJ2-1 TRBV6-5 TGTGCCAGCAGTCCCGACCGTACCGTATACAATGAGCAGTTCTTC CASSPDRTVYNEQFF
. . TRBJ1-1 TRBV6-2/TRBV6-3 TGTGCCAGCAGTTACGACCAAAGGGGAACTGAAGCTTTCTTT CASSYDQRGTEAFF
TRBD1 many TRBJ2-3 TRBV7-2 TGTGCCAGCAGCCGGGACAGGGCGTCCCCAGATACGCAGTATTTT CASSRDRASPDTQYF
. few TRBJ1-1 TRBV6-2/TRBV6-3 TGTGCCAGCAGTTACCGTCCTACTGTATGGGAAGCTTTCTTT CASSYRPTVWEAFF
TRBD2 few TRBJ2-5 TRBV27 TGTGCCAGCAAGCTTAGCGGGGGCTTTATTGAGACCCAGTACTTC CASKLSGGFIETQYF
TRBD2 . TRBJ2-3 TRBV12-3/TRBV12-4 TGTGCCAGCAGTTCACGACTAGCGGGGTTTTCTAGCACAGATACGCAGTATTTT CASSSRLAGFSSTDTQYF
TRBD1 . TRBJ2-7 TRBV10-2 TGCGCCAGCGGGACAGGTCACCTGCAGTACTTC CASGTGHLQYF
. few TRBJ2-1 TRBV4-1 TGCGCCAGCAGCCAACTCCCGGGGGGCGCGGTGAATGAGCAGTTCTTC CASSQLPGGAVNEQFF
. many TRBJ1-6 TRBV7-2 TGTGCCAGCAGCTTAGGAGGCAGGGGAAGGTATAATTCACCCCTCCACTTT CASSLGGRGRYNSPLHF
TRBD2 few TRBJ2-3 TRBV4-1 TGCGCCAGCAGCCAAGAACTAGCGGGGAGCACAGATACGCAGTATTTT CASSQELAGSTDTQYF
. few TRBJ2-1 TRBV12-3/TRBV12-4 TGTGCCAGCACCCAACTAGATAATGAGCAGTTCTTC CASTQLDNEQFF
TRBD1 . TRBJ2-3 TRBV7-9 TGTGCCAGCAGCTCCGGACAGGCCCCCCTCACAGATACGCAGTATTTT CASSSGQAPLTDTQYF
. . TRBJ2-5 TRBV11-1 TGTGCCAGCAGCTTAGAATACAGGGCATGGAGGGAGACCCAGTACTTC CASSLEYRAWRETQYF
. few TRBJ1-5 TRBV12-3/TRBV12-4 TGTGCCAGCAGTTTTGGCGCCTGGTTAGGCAATCAGCCCCAGCATTTT CASSFGAWLGNQPQHF
. . TRBJ2-3 TRBV27 TGTGCCAGCAGTTTAATGAGCGAGGGACACACAGATACGCAGTATTTT CASSLMSEGHTDTQYF
. few TRBJ1-5 TRBV27 TGTGCCAGCAGGTCCCTGACGGGTAGCAATCAGCCCCAGCATTTT CASRSLTGSNQPQHF
TRBD1 . TRBJ2-3 TRBV7-2 TGTGCCAGCAGCTTCCGACAGGGTGCAGATACGCAGTATTTT CASSFRQGADTQYF
TRBD1 . TRBJ1-2 TRBV27 TGTGCCAGCACCGCAACCGGGACAGGGTTTTCTGGCTACACCTTC CASTATGTGFSGYTF
. . TRBJ1-4 TRBV2 TGTGCCAACAGTTTAACCCGGGTGGGGGAAAAACTGTTTTTT CANSLTRVGEKLFF
. . TRBJ1-1 TRBV7-6 TGTGCTAGCGGACGGGGGCTGAACACTGAAGCTTTCTTT CASGRGLNTEAFF
TRBD1 . TRBJ2-2 TRBV29-1 TGCAGCGTTGAAGGAGAACAGGGGGCACGGGAGCTGTTTTTT CSVEGEQGARELFF
. . TRBJ2-5 TRBV11-3 TGTGCCAGCAGTCCGGGGGTCACCAACCAAGAGACCCAGTACTTC CASSPGVTNQETQYF
. . TRBJ2-7 TRBV10-3 TGTGCCATCACTTCAGGGAACGACCTCTACGAGCAGTACTTC CAITSGNDLYEQYF
TRBD1 . TRBJ1-6 TRBV19 TGTGCCAGTAGTATCCCTACAGGGGGAGCTAATTCACCCCTCCACTTT CASSIPTGGANSPLHF
. few TRBJ1-3 TRBV29-1 TGCAGCGTTGATAGTGTCTCTGGAAACACCATATATTTT CSVDSVSGNTIYF
. . TRBJ1-2 TRBV12-3/TRBV12-4 TGTGCCAGCAGTCTCCTCCTCCTCCCTACTGGGGGCTACACCTTC CASSLLLLPTGGYTF
. . TRBJ2-7 TRBV12-3/TRBV12-4 TGTGCCAGCAGTTCATCGGACCGCCTCTTGAACGAGCAGTACTTC CASSSSDRLLNEQYF
. few TRBJ1-4 TRBV6-1 TGTGCCAGCAGGATTGCAACTAATGAAAAACTGTTTTTT CASRIATNEKLFF
. . TRBJ2-7 TRBV7-9 TGTGCCAGCAGCTCCCCCGGGAGGGGGCACGCGTACGAGCAGTACTTC CASSSPGRGHAYEQYF
TRBD1 . TRBJ1-5 TRBV10-3 TGTGCCATCAGTAGCGGACAGGGGGCTCAGCCCCAGCATTTT CAISSGQGAQPQHF
TRBD1 few TRBJ2-7 TRBV7-8 TGTGCCTGTAGGGACAGCTCCCCATCCTACGAGCAGTACTTC CACRDSSPSYEQYF
. . TRBJ2-1 TRBV5-3 TGTGCCCTCAAGCCCAGCGGTAACTACAATGAGCAGTTCTTC CALKPSGNYNEQFF
TRBD1 . TRBJ1-2 TRBV19 TGTGCCACCGGGGACAGCCCCTATGGCTACACCTTC CATGDSPYGYTF
TRBD1 many TRBJ2-4 TRBV7-2 TGTGCCAGCAGCTTGTTCACGACAGGGCGAGGTGTGTACTTC CASSLFTTGRGVYF
. many TRBJ2-2 TRBV6-2/TRBV6-3 TGTGCCAGCAGTTACCGGAGGAACACCGGGGAGCTGTTTTTT CASSYRRNTGELFF